The 10 T cell receptor beta chains reported below all come from one sample, sequenced in a study of T cells in Graves' hyperthyroidism and ophthalmopathy. TCR beta CDR3 region amplification was performed from RNA transcripts. The TCR CDR3 first-round RT-PCR relied on the HTBI primer set. TCRdb re-analysed the multiplex PCR reads in MiXCR, keeping a single row per CDR3 protein. Among about 52,000 distinct CDR3 sequences listed, over 40% were seen once. Material: blood. These receptors were obtained from a woman aged 50 to 60 with Graves' ophthalmopathy.

This clonotype has a count of ten or more. The chain employs TRBV20-1 and TRBJ2-5; D call uncertain. Germline V gives CDR1 DFQATT, CDR2 SNEGSKA (reference sequence). Trimming took 5 bases from V and 0 from J, leaving 4 bases between them. This CDR3 is 11 amino acids long. The CDR3 sequence: CSARYQETQYF. The CDR3 nucleotides read TGCAGTGCTCGGTACCAAGAGACCCAGTACTTC.

Sample share makes this clonotype medium-sized (0.01 to 0.1%). The chain has TRBV24-1 and TRBJ1-5; TRBD1 might be the D (5 bases). V shed 1 base and J shed 11 bases, with 11 bases lying between them. CDR3 length equals 13 residues. Germline CDR1 is KGHDR and CDR2 is SFDVKD. The CDR3 DNA sequence: TGTGCCACCAGTGATTTCGGGGGAGCCGCCCAGCATTTT. Amino acid sequence: CATSDFGGAAQHF.

The V call is TRBV5-4, the J call TRBJ2-3, with TRBD1 identical over 10 bases. With 4 bases clipped from V and 0 bases from J, the junction kept 2 bases outside the gene matches. Germline V gene lookup returns CDR1 SGHNT and CDR2 YYREEE (reference sequence). The CDR3 extends over 15 amino acids. CDR3 region: CASSDRGHSTDTQYF. CDR3 nucleotide sequence: TGTGCCAGCAGCGACAGGGGGCACAGCACAGATACGCAGTATTTT.

There are many counts of this clonotype. This CDR3 is CASSVEGLSYNEQFF. The CDR3 nucleotides are TGTGCCAGCAGCGTAGAAGGTTTGTCCTACAATGAGCAGTTCTTC. The gene calls are TRBV9 and TRBJ2-1, with D unresolved. Germline-derived CDR1 and CDR2 are SGDLS and YYNGEE. Trimming left V 0 bases short and J 1 base short, with 8 bases between. The CDR3 is 15 residues long.

This clonotype appeared once. J is TRBJ1-5 and V is TRBV13; D possibly corresponds to TRBD1 (5 bases). The germline V gene has CDR1 PRHDT and CDR2 FYEKMQ (reference sequence). Trimming left V 5 bases short and J 4 bases short, with 12 bases between. The CDR3 extends over 14 amino acids. The CDR3 DNA reads TGTGCCAGCAGCATCGGGGCAAGGAATCAGCCCCAGCATTTT. The encoded protein is CASSIGARNQPQHF.

A word on this clonotype: It may be a read error: a sequence one base away is much more abundant. V gene TRBV27 combines with J gene TRBJ2-7; TRBD2 matches 12 bases. CDR3 length: 15 amino acids. CDR1 and CDR2 from the germline V gene are MNHEY and SMNVEV (reference sequence). Trimming at V came to 5 bases and at J to 5 bases, leaving 7 bases not matched to a gene. The chain's CDR3 is CASSPTSGGPNEQYF. The CDR3 DNA sequence: TGTGCCAGCAGTCCGACTAGCGGGGGACCCAACGAGCAGTACTTC.

This clonotype appeared many times. The rearrangement uses TRBV5-1 and TRBJ2-3; TRBD2 aligns across 10 bases. The CDR3 has 16 residues. Looked up from germline, CDR1 is SGHRS and CDR2 is YFSETQ. Trimming removed 3 bases from V and 0 bases from J; junction bases left unmatched: 4. The CDR3: CASSSSSGSSTDTQYF. The CDR3, as DNA: TGCGCCAGCAGCTCTTCTAGCGGGAGTAGCACAGATACGCAGTATTTT.

Regarding this clonotype: Sequence at one end of the junction differs from germline and may be a read error. V is TRBV10-2 and J is TRBJ1-1; weak D call: TRBD1 (6 bases). This CDR3 region has 16 residues. Looked up from germline, CDR1 is WSHSY and CDR2 is SAAADI. The CDR3 is CASKGGGRMRNTEASF. Written as DNA, the CDR3 is TGCGCCAGCAAGGGGGGGGGACGGATGAGGAACACTGAAGCTTCCTTT.

This clonotype was detected ten times or more. The chain couples TRBV19 to TRBJ2-1, with D possibly TRBD1 on 8 matching bases. V lost 9 bases and J lost 5, with 14 bases in between. The germline V gene encodes CDR1 LNHDA and CDR2 SQIVND (reference sequence). This CDR3 spans 13 amino acids. The CDR3, as DNA: TGTGCCAGCCACAGGGGGAGGGACAATGAGCAGTTCTTC. Protein product: CASHRGRDNEQFF.

This clonotype has a handful of counts. A clone one base away is much larger, so this may be a read error. The chain uses TRBV10-3 and TRBJ1-2; 9 nucleotides match TRBD1. CDR3 length: 13 residues. Per the germline V gene, CDR1 is ENHRY and CDR2 is SYGVKD. The trim removed 5 bases at V and 7 bases at J, leaving 5 bases unmatched. CDR3 in amino acids: CAISYGQGPGYTF. The CDR3 DNA reads as TGTGCCATCAGTTACGGACAGGGGCCTGGCTACACCTTC.